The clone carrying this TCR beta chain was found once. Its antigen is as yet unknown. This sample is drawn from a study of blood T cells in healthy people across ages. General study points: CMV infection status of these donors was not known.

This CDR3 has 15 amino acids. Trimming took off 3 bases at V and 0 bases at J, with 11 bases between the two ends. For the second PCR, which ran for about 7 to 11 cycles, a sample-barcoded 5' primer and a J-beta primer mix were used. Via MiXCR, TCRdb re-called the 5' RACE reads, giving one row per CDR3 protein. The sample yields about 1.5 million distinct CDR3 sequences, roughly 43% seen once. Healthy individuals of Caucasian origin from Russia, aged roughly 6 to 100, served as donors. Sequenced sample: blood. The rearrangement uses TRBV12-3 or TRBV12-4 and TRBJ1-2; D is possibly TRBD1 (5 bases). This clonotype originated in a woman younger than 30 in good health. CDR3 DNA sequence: TGTGCCAGCAGTTTCGGCGGGGCAACTAACTATGGCTACACCTTC. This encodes CASSFGGATNYGYTF.